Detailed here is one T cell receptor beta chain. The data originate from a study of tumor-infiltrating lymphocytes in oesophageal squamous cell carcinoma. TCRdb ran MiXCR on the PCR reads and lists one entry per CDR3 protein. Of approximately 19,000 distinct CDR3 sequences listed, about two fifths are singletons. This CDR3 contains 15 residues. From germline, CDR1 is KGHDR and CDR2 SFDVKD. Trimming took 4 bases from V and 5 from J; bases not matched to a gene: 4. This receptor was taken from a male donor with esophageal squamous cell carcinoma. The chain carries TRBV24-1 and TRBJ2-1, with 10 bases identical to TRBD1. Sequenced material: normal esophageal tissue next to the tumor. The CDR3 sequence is CATSEGQGINNEQFF. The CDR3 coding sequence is TGTGCCACCAGTGAGGGACAGGGGATTAACAATGAGCAGTTCTTC.